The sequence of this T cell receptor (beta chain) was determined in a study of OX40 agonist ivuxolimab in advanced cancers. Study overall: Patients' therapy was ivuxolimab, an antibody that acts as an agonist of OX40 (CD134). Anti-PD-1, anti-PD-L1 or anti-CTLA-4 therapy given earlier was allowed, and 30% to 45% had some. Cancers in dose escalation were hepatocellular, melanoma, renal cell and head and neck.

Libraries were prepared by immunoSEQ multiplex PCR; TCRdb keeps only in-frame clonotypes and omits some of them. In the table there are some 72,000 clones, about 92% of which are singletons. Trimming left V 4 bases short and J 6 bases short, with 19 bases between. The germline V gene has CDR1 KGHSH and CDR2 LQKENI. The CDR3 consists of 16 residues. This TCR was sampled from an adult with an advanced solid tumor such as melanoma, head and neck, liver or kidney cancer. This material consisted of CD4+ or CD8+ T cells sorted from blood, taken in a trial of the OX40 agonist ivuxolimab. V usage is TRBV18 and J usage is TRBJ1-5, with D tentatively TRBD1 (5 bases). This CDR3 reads CASSLRDPSQGQPQHF. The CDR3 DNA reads TGTGCCAGCTCACTTCGGGACCCGAGCCAGGGTCAGCCCCAGCATTTT.